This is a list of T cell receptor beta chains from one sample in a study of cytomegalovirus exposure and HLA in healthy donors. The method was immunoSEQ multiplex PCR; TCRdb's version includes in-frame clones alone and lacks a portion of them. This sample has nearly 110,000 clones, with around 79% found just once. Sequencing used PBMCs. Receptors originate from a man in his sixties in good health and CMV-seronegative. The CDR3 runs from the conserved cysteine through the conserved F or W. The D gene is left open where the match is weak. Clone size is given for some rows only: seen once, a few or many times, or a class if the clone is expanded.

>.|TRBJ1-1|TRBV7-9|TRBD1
TGTGCCAGCGGGACAGGGGGGTTTCCTGAAGCTTTCTTT
CASGTGGFPEAFF
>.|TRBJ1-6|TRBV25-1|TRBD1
TGTGCTAGCAGTGTGGGACAGGGACGGGCACCCCTCCACTTT
CASSVGQGRAPLHF
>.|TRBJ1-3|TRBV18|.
TGTGCCAGCTCACCACCGGGTAGAACAGCTGGAAACACCATATATTTT
CASSPPGRTAGNTIYF
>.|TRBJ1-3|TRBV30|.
TGTGCCTGGAGTTTAAAAAGGACATCCTCTGGAAACACTATATATTTT
CAWSLKRTSSGNTIYF
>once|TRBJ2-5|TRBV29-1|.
TGCGGCGTTGAAGCTCTGCAAGAGACCCAGTACTTC
CGVEALQETQYF
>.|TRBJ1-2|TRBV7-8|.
TGTGCCAGCAGCTTTGAGGGCCGCGCGCGAGGCTACACCTTC
CASSFEGRARGYTF
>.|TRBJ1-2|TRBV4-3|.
TGCGCCAGCAGCCAAGAACAGAGATCTGGCTACACCTTC
CASSQEQRSGYTF
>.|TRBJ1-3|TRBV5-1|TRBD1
TGCGCCAGCAGCTTGTCAATTGCCCGACAGGGCTCTGGAAACACCATATATTTT
CASSLSIARQGSGNTIYF
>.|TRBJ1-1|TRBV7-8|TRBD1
TGTGCCAGCAGCACCAGGGGACAGGGGGACACTGAAGCTTTCTTT
CASSTRGQGDTEAFF
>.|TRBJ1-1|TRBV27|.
TGTGCCAGCAGTTTAATCCAGAACACTGAAGCTTTCTTT
CASSLIQNTEAFF
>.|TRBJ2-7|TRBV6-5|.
TGTGCCAGCAGACCCCAGGGGAGTAGTACCTACGAGCAGTACTTC
CASRPQGSSTYEQYF
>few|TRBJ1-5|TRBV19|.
TGTGCCAGTAGGGACAGAGAGGTCGGGCCCCAGCATTTT
CASRDREVGPQHF
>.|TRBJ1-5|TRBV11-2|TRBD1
TGTGCCAGCAGCCCCGTGGGACAGGGCAATCAGCCCCAGCATTTT
CASSPVGQGNQPQHF
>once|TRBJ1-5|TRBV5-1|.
TGCGCCAGCAGCCCAGATAGCAATCAGCCCCAGCATTTT
CASSPDSNQPQHF
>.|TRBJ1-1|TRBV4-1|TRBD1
TGCGCCAGCAGCCAGGATGGGTGGACAGGGGGCGTAGACACTGAAGCTTTCTTT
CASSQDGWTGGVDTEAFF
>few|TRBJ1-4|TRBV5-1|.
TGCGCCAGCAGCTTGGAGGGGGGGACTAATGAAAAACTGTTTTTT
CASSLEGGTNEKLFF
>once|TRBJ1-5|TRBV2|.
TGTGCCAGCAGTGATCAACAGCAGCCCCAGCATTTT
CASSDQQQPQHF
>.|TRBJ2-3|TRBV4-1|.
TGCGCCAGCAGCCAAGATCTGGGCCAGGGTTCAGATACGCAGTATTTT
CASSQDLGQGSDTQYF
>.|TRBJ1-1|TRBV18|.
TGTGCCAGCTCACCGATCCCTTCCCCGGACACTGAAGCTTTCTTT
CASSPIPSPDTEAFF
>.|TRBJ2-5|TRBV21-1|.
TGTGCCAGCAGCAATAGAGCGGGGGCCCAAGAGACCCAGTACTTC
CASSNRAGAQETQYF
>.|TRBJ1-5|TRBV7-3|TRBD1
TGTGCCAGCAACACGCCACAGGGGTTTCGGGGCAATCAGCCCCAGCATTTT
CASNTPQGFRGNQPQHF
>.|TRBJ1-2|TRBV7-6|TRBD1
TGTGCCAGCAGCAACCGGGACAGGCTAAGGGATGGCTACACCTTC
CASSNRDRLRDGYTF
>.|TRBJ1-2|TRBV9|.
TGTGCCAGCGCGAGGGAGGGAGACGTTCGTGGCTACACCTTC
CASAREGDVRGYTF
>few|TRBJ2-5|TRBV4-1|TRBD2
TGCGCCAGCAGCCAAGATCCGGCTGGGACTAGCGAGCAAGAGACCCAGTACTTC
CASSQDPAGTSEQETQYF
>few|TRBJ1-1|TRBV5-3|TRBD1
TGTGCCAGAACGGACAGGGATTGGTGGGACACTGAAGCTTTCTTT
CARTDRDWWDTEAFF
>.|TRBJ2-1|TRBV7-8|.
TGTGCCAGCAGCGGCAGGGCTAGCTCCTACAATGAGCAGTTCTTC
CASSGRASSYNEQFF
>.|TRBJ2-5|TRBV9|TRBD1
TGTGCCAGCAGCGTTGCTACAGGGGGGGAGACCCAGTACTTC
CASSVATGGETQYF
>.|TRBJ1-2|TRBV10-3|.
TGTGCCATCAGTGACCTCACGGGTGGCTACACCTTC
CAISDLTGGYTF
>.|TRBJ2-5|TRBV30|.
TGTGCCTGGAGTGTACATGAGACCCAGTACTTC
CAWSVHETQYF
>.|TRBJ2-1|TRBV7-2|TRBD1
TGTGCCAGCAGCTTAGAGTCAGGGGGCCTCAATGAGCAGTTCTTC
CASSLESGGLNEQFF
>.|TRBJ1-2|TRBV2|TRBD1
TGTGCCAGCAGGACCCCCGGGGACAGGGGGAATGGCTACACCTTC
CASRTPGDRGNGYTF
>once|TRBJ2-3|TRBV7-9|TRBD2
TGTGCCAGCAGCTCACCCGGGACTAGCGCCTACCGGGAAGATACGCAGTATTTT
CASSSPGTSAYREDTQYF
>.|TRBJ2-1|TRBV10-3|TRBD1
TGTGCCATCAGTGACACAGACAGGGGTTCGGCTGAGCAGTTCTTC
CAISDTDRGSAEQFF
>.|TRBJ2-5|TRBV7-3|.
TGTGCCAGCAGTGTAGGGGCCCAAGAGACCCAGTACTTC
CASSVGAQETQYF
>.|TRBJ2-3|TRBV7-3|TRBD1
TGTGCCAGCAGCTTAACTGGACAGGACCAGTATTTT
CASSLTGQDQYF
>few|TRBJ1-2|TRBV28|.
TGTGCCAGCAGTTTAACCCACAGGAACTATGGCTACACCTTC
CASSLTHRNYGYTF
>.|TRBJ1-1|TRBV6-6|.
TGTGCCACCCATCTCCGGGGGGACACTGAAGCTTTCTTT
CATHLRGDTEAFF
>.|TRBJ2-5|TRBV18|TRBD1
TGTGCCAGCTCACCGCGGCAGGGGGCGCAGGAGACCCAGTACTTC
CASSPRQGAQETQYF
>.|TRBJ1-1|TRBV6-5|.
TGTGCCAGCAGTTCCCTCGGAGGGAGCACTGAAGCTTTCTTT
CASSSLGGSTEAFF
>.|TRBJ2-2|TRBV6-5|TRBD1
TGTGCCTGTCGGGACAGGGTAAACACCGGGGAGCTGTTTTTT
CACRDRVNTGELFF
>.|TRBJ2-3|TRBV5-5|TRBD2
TGTGCCAGCAGCTTGCGGGGGGGCACAGATACGCAGTATTTT
CASSLRGGTDTQYF
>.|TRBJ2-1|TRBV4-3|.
TGCGCCAGCAGCCAGGACAGCGGCTTATATCAGTTCTTC
CASSQDSGLYQFF
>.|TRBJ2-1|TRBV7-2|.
TGTGCCAGCAGCTCACAAAGCTCCTACAATGAGCAGTTCTTC
CASSSQSSYNEQFF
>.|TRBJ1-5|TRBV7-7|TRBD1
TGTGCCAGCAGCCCAAAACCTACGGACAGGTTGAGCAATCAGCCCCAGCATTTT
CASSPKPTDRLSNQPQHF
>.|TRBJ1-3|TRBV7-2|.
TGTGCCAGCAGCAGCAGGGAATTCTCTGGAAACACCATATATTTT
CASSSREFSGNTIYF
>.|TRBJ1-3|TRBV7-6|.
TGTGCCAGCAGCTCCGTGGGGGGAGACTCTGGAAACACCATATATTTT
CASSSVGGDSGNTIYF